The clone carrying this TCR beta chain was observed at least ten times. Antigen specificity is unknown. Study-level results: In terms of TCR gene usage, tumor memory CD4+ T cells clustered together with blood and lymph node memory CD4+ cells, as well as with lymph node naive CD4+ cells.

Treg sorting used a CD4+CD25+CD127-/low gate. V lost 6 bases to trimming and J lost 7 bases; unmatched junction nucleotides: 12. CDR3 length: 15 amino acids. Each CDR3 protein gets one entry after TCRdb re-called the 5' RACE reads with MiXCR. Seen here are 46,000 or so distinct CDR3 sequences, 20% to 25% observed once, and the top ten hold roughly 4%. The source material was Tregs sorted from a lymph node. The sequence came from a female donor with breast cancer. The chain employs TRBV12-3 or TRBV12-4 and TRBJ2-5; 9 positions agree with TRBD2. The CDR3 DNA sequence: TGTGCCAGCAGCTTGACTAGCGGACCTGTCGGGACCCAGTACTTC. This encodes CASSLTSGPVGTQYF.